The entry that follows covers one T cell receptor (beta chain) sequence. V trimming: 5 bases; J trimming: 4 bases; junction bases outside the gene matches: 5. This CDR3 has 14 residues. Germline values: CDR1 MNHEY, CDR2 SVGAGI. This record belongs to a study of T cell responses to AZD1222 COVID-19 vaccine. Generated by immunoSEQ multiplex PCR, the TCRdb table keeps only in-frame clones and is missing some. This sample has roughly 6,100 clones, with around 87% found just once. The rearrangement joins TRBV6-5 to TRBJ1-2; 9 nucleotides match TRBD1. This TCR came from an adult who received the AZD1222 COVID-19 vaccine. Specimen: peripheral blood, collected 28 days after the second AZD1222 dose. The CDR3, as DNA: TGTGCCAGCAGTCGGGACAGGGTCGGCTATGGCTACACCTTC. Residues: CASSRDRVGYGYTF.